Below, 14 T cell receptor beta chains from the same sample are listed, as sequenced in a study of type 1 regulatory T cells. These TCRs' antigens remain unknown. TCRdb fed the reads into MiXCR, producing one record per CDR3 protein. Counted here are about 62,000 distinct CDR3 sequences, roughly two thirds occurring once; the ten biggest clones make up 1.5% to 2%. The material sequenced was cultured non-Tr1 T cells, either the whole culture or a sorted T cell fraction (not recorded which). The receptors originated from a human donor in good health.

V and J are TRBV6-5 and TRBJ2-2; 7 nucleotides match TRBD1. V shed 0 bases and J 6 bases; nucleotides not matched to a gene: 4. The CDR3 covers 15 residues. Germline CDR1 reads MNHEY; CDR2 reads SVGAGI. In DNA form, the CDR3 reads TGTGCCAGCAGTTACTCCGGGACAGTTCCCGGGGAGCTGTTTTTT. Protein: CASSYSGTVPGELFF.

The J gene is TRBJ1-1, the V gene TRBV7-2; the match to TRBD1 covers 9 bases. This CDR3 contains 17 residues. The germline CDR1 and CDR2 sequences are SGHTA and FQGNSA. Trimming removed 4 bases from V and 4 bases from J; junction bases left unmatched: 13. The CDR3: CASSSTGTGSSGTEAFF. In nucleotides, the CDR3 is TGTGCCAGCAGCTCGACCGGGACAGGGTCATCGGGCACTGAAGCTTTCTTT.

The genes are TRBV18 and TRBJ2-7; D uncertain. CDR3 length: 12 residues. Trimming pared 3 bases from V and 7 bases from J, leaving 10 bases between. The germline V gene has CDR1 KGHSH and CDR2 LQKENI. CDR3: CASSPDKSEQYF. The CDR3, as DNA: TGTGCCAGCTCACCCGATAAAAGTGAGCAGTACTTC.

V is TRBV28 and J is TRBJ2-3, with a tentative D call TRBD1 (6 bases). Trimming stripped 3 bases from V and 2 bases from J, with 12 bases between. The CDR3 is 15 residues long. CDR1 is MDHEN and CDR2 is SYDVKM in the germline V gene. The DNA for the CDR3 is TGTGCCAGCAGTTTTCGAACAGGGCTCACAGATACGCAGTATTTT. This encodes CASSFRTGLTDTQYF.

This chain uses TRBV5-1 with TRBJ2-5; 7 bases align to TRBD1. The CDR3 runs to 15 residues. V shed 0 bases, J shed 5 bases, and the junction held 7 bases outside the gene matches. Germline V gene sequence: CDR1 SGHRS, CDR2 YFSETQ. The CDR3 protein is CASSLGDGQVETQYF. The CDR3 coding sequence is TGCGCCAGCAGCTTGGGCGACGGACAGGTTGAGACCCAGTACTTC.

The V and J genes are TRBV20-1 and TRBJ1-6; 9 bases map to TRBD1. The CDR3 runs 15 residues. The ends lost 1 base at V and 5 bases at J; junction bases unmatched: 3. CDR1 and CDR2 (germline): DFQATT, SNEGSKA (reference sequence). CDR3 amino acids: CSARATGGNNSPLHF. The CDR3 DNA is TGCAGTGCTAGAGCGACAGGGGGAAATAATTCACCCCTCCACTTT.

The chain recombines TRBV20-1 with TRBJ2-7; no definite D call. The CDR3 contains 11 residues. Germline lookup yields CDR1 DFQATT and CDR2 SNEGSKA (reference sequence). The V end lost 7 bases, the J end lost 1 base, and 8 bases lay between the germline ends. The CDR3 coding sequence is TGCAGTGTTTTAAAATCCTACGAGCAGTACTTC. This encodes CSVLKSYEQYF.

This clonotype was found once. V is TRBV20-1 and J is TRBJ1-2, with 10 nucleotides matching TRBD1. The germline V gene has CDR1 DFQATT and CDR2 SNEGSKA (reference sequence). The CDR3 is 14 residues long. V was clipped by 4 bases and J by 6 bases; unmatched bases: 8. In DNA, the CDR3 is TGCAGTGCTACGACCGGGACAGGGGTTAATGGCTACACCTTC. This sequence encodes CSATTGTGVNGYTF.

The CDR3 bases are TGTGCCAGCTCACCTGAGGTTGAGATATTGAACACTGAAGCTTTCTTT. It specifies CASSPEVEILNTEAFF. The J gene is TRBJ1-1, the V gene TRBV18; D is unclear. Trimming left V 3 bases short and J 0 bases short, with 14 bases between. The CDR3 has 16 amino acids. Germline V gene data show CDR1 as KGHSH and CDR2 as LQKENI.

CDR3 region: CASSFGDKGGYTF. The DNA for the CDR3 is TGTGCCAGCAGCTTTGGGGACAAGGGCGGCTACACCTTC. This chain connects TRBV7-9 to TRBJ1-2; D may be TRBD1 (6 bases). V shed 3 bases and J shed 8 bases, with 13 bases lying between them. The CDR3 runs to 13 residues. Germline V gene data show CDR1 as SEHNR and CDR2 as FQNEAQ (reference sequence).

The rearrangement links TRBV3-1 to TRBJ2-7; possibly TRBD1 for D (7 bases). Trimming pared 6 bases from V and 3 bases from J, leaving 12 bases between. The CDR3 extends over 13 amino acids. CDR1 and CDR2 from the germline V gene are LGHDT and YNNKEL (reference sequence). DNA of the CDR3: TGTGCCAGCAGGGCGCAGGGGGGCTACGAGCAGTACTTC. Protein: CASRAQGGYEQYF.

CDR3 DNA sequence: TGCAGTGCTAATGGACAGGGGGTAGTCTCCTACAATGAGCAGTTCTTC. This gives the protein CSANGQGVVSYNEQFF. The V and J genes are TRBV20-1 and TRBJ2-1; 10 positions agree with TRBD1. Losses at the gene ends were 4 bases for V and 0 bases for J; bases not matched to a gene: 6. There are 16 residues in the CDR3. Germline lookup yields CDR1 DFQATT and CDR2 SNEGSKA (reference sequence).

Note on this clonotype: The germline gene is not matched at one end of the junction; a read error may be the cause. This CDR3 is CASSLVTGGGYTF. The CDR3 DNA reads TGCGCCAGCAGCTTAGTGACAGGGGGCGGCTACACCTTC. The J gene is TRBJ1-2, the V gene TRBV7-6, with TRBD1 matching over 10 bases. This CDR3 spans 13 amino acids. Germline V gives CDR1 SGHVS, CDR2 FNYEAQ.

The chain joins TRBV27 to TRBJ1-2, with no clear D. The CDR3 is 14 amino acids. CDR1 and CDR2 from the germline V gene are MNHEY and SMNVEV (reference sequence). Trimming took off 7 bases at V and 4 bases at J, with 16 bases between the two ends. Written as DNA, the CDR3 is TGTGCCAGCAAGACCCGTGATGGATCCTATGGCTACACCTTC. Translation: CASKTRDGSYGYTF.